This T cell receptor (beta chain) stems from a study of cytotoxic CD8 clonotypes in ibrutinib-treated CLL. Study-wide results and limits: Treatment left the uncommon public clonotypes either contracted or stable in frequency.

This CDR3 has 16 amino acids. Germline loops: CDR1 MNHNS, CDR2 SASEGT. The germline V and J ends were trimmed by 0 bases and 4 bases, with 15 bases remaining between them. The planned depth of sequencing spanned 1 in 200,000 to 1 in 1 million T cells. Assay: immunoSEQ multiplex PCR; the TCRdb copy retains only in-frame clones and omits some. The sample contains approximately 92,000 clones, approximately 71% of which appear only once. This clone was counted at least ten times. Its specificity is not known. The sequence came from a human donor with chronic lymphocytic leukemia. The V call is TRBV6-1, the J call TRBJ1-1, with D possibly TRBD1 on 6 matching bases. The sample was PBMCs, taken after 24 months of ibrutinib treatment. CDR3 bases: TGTGCCAGCAGTGAAGCCTGGCAGGGGAAATCCACTGAAGCTTTCTTT. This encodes CASSEAWQGKSTEAFF.